This passage covers 28 T cell receptor beta chains from one sample sequenced in a study of esophageal squamous cell carcinoma under preoperative chemotherapy. The sample's time point: before preoperative PTX-NDP chemotherapy. From the PCR reads, TCRdb called clonotypes with MiXCR, one entry per CDR3 protein. The sample lists over 15,000 distinct CDR3 sequences; 40% to 50% were seen once. The sample was gathered from a patient given preoperative chemotherapy. The origin of the receptors is a human donor with esophageal squamous cell carcinoma. The donor label of this sample is uncertain.

Notes on this clonotype: Lacking the conserved final phenylalanine or tryptophan, this CDR3 likely reflects a read error. The rearrangement uses TRBV7-2 and TRBJ2-1; 11 bases line up with TRBD2. The J call may be in error: the DNA end matches TRBJ2-7 better. Looked up from germline, CDR1 is SGHTA and CDR2 is FQGNSA. The CDR3 runs 18 residues. The CDR3 coding sequence is TGTGCCAGCAGCCCTAGGGCTAGCGGGAGGTTGACCTACAATGAGCAGTACTAC. It encodes CASSPRASGRLTYNEQYY.

This clonotype was seen only once. The junction shows a germline mismatch at one end, possibly a read error. The chain's CDR3 is CARGHQTGGTGTLYF. In DNA form, the CDR3 reads TGTGCCCGGGGTCACCAGACTGGGGGCACAGGTACGCTGTATTTT. This chain uses TRBV10-3 with TRBJ2-2; D perhaps matches TRBD1 (6 bases). The length of the CDR3 is 15 residues. Germline CDR1 ENHRY, CDR2 SYGVKD.

To note about this clonotype: The conserved final phenylalanine or tryptophan is absent from the CDR3, which likely points to a read error. The chain links TRBV7-3 to TRBJ2-5, with D maybe TRBD2 (6 bases). The DNA end is a closer match to TRBJ2-7, so the J assignment may be wrong. The CDR3 has 13 residues. Germline V gene sequence: CDR1 SGHTA, CDR2 FQGTGA. Here the CDR3 reads CASSFGGTYEQYL. CDR3 DNA: TGTGCCAGCAGCTTTGGCGGGACCTACGAGCAGTACTTA.

Worth noting for this clonotype: At one boundary the junction diverges from the germline segment, which might be a read error. The chain links TRBV7-2 to TRBJ2-5, with 8 bases aligning to TRBD2. Germline loops: CDR1 SGHTA, CDR2 FQGNSA. This CDR3 has 16 amino acids. CDR3: CASGGRRGGSTETQYF. The CDR3 DNA sequence: TGTGCCAGCGGGGGACGACGGGGGGGGAGCACAGAGACGCAGTACTTT.

As concerns this clonotype: The CDR3 end shows no conserved phenylalanine or tryptophan, and so a read error is likely. The limits of the CDR3 on the DNA are not certain, so only TCRdb's listed CDR3 is given. This chain uses TRBV6-5 with TRBJ2-5; TRBD1, the table's D call, was not compared with the DNA. Germline V lookup: CDR1 MNHEY, CDR2 SVGAGI. The CDR3 contains 17 residues when both ends are counted. CDR3 region: CGSGYSSGGAGPETQFS.

This clonotype was picked up a small number of times. The gene calls are TRBV7-8 and TRBJ2-5; maybe TRBD2 (6 bases). The J call is doubtful: the DNA matches TRBJ2-7 better. The CDR3 length is 14 residues. Germline V CDR1 and CDR2: SGHVS, FQNEAQ. The CDR3 nucleotides are TGTGCCAGCAGCTTAAGCGGGCCTTATTACGAGCAGTACTTC. This translates into CASSLSGPYYEQYF.

This clonotype was recorded only once. The genes are TRBV11-3 and TRBJ2-1; the match to TRBD1 covers 8 bases. The CDR3 totals 16 residues. Germline V gives CDR1 SGHNT, CDR2 YENEEA. V lost 5 bases, J lost 0 bases, and 6 bases stayed unmatched. The CDR3 is CASSPYGQGSYNEQFF. CDR3 in DNA: TGTGCCAGCAGCCCTTACGGACAGGGCTCCTACAATGAGCAGTTCTTC.

This chain links TRBV24-1 with TRBJ2-5; 10 nucleotides match TRBD2. Germline V gene sequence: CDR1 KGHDR, CDR2 SFDVKD. The CDR3 contains 16 residues. Trimming took 4 bases from V and 11 from J; bases not matched to a gene: 15. CDR3 coding DNA: TGTGCCACCAGTGAGCCTCTAGCGGGGGCCAAGGGGGAGCAGTACTTC. Translating it yields CATSEPLAGAKGEQYF.

This clonotype was seen many times. CDR3 in amino acids: CASSLSGREQFF. For the CDR3, the DNA is TGTGCCAGCAGCCTTTCGGGACGAGAGCAGTTCTTC. The V gene is TRBV12-3 or TRBV12-4, the J gene TRBJ2-1; D is tentatively TRBD1 or TRBD2 (5 bases each). The CDR3 is 12 amino acids. V was shortened by 6 bases and J by 10 bases, with 13 bases between the two germline ends.

This clonotype was observed a few times. The rearrangement uses TRBV4-3 and TRBJ2-4; D not certain. The germline V gene encodes CDR1 LGHNA and CDR2 YSLEER. Trimming took 0 bases from V and 8 from J, leaving 11 bases between them. CDR3 length equals 14 residues. The CDR3 coding sequence is TGCGCCAGCAGCCAAGAAATACTACCCGACATTCAGTACTTC. Residues: CASSQEILPDIQYF.

There are a few counts of this clonotype. V and J are TRBV7-8 and TRBJ2-3, with TRBD2 matching over 9 bases. After removal of 1 base from V and 4 bases from J, the junction contained 9 bases not matched to a gene. This CDR3 region has 17 residues. Germline assignment: CDR1 SGHVS and CDR2 FQNEAQ. The CDR3 sequence is CASSLGGGGRAPDTQYF. As DNA, the CDR3 is TGTGCCAGCAGCTTAGGCGGGGGCGGGAGGGCCCCAGATACGCAGTATTTT.

This CDR3 is CASSLSGAAGQETQYF. The CDR3 DNA reads TGTGCCAGCAGCCTTTCAGGGGCCGCCGGACAAGAGACCCAGTACTTC. The chain combines TRBV7-3 with TRBJ2-5; tentatively, D is TRBD1 (6 bases). The CDR3 runs 16 residues. Germline CDR1 and CDR2: SGHTA and FQGTGA. Between the trimmed V and J ends, which lost 5 bases and 2 bases, there was a span of 18 bases.

The chain joins TRBV5-4 to TRBJ2-5; weak D call: TRBD1 (6 bases). This CDR3 comprises 13 residues. Germline V CDR1 and CDR2: SGHNT, YYREEE (reference sequence). V was pared by 1 base and J by 4 bases, with 8 bases between. The CDR3 is CASSLRTVETQYF. In nucleotides, the CDR3 is TGTGCCAGCAGCTTGCGGACAGTAGAGACCCAGTACTTC.

This clonotype appeared a few times. The V call is TRBV20-1, the J call TRBJ2-1; perhaps TRBD2 as D (6 bases). Trimming removed 0 bases from V and 4 bases from J, with 16 bases in between. The CDR3 contains 16 residues. The germline V gene has CDR1 DFQATT and CDR2 SNEGSKA (reference sequence). The CDR3: CSARDTSSWAYNEQFF. Here the CDR3 DNA reads TGCAGTGCTAGAGATACTAGCAGTTGGGCGTACAATGAGCAGTTCTTC.

This clonotype appeared many times. The V and J genes are TRBV5-4 and TRBJ2-2; D possibly corresponds to TRBD1 (6 bases). Trimming pared 0 bases from V and 1 base from J, leaving 7 bases between. The CDR3 is 15 amino acids. The V gene's germline CDR1 is SGHNT and CDR2 YYREEE (reference sequence). The CDR3 sequence is CASSLVRGNTGELFF. For the CDR3, the DNA is TGTGCCAGCAGCTTGGTCAGGGGGAACACCGGGGAGCTGTTTTTT.

This clonotype was seen more than once but under ten times. This chain joins TRBV6-2 or TRBV6-3 and TRBJ2-1, with 11 nucleotides matching TRBD2. The CDR3 contains 17 residues. Germline CDR1 MNHEY, CDR2 SVGEGT. The V segment lost 2 bases and the J segment 7 bases; nucleotides outside the gene matches: 10. CDR3 DNA sequence: TGTGCCAGCAGTTACGAACTCCTAGCGGGGGGTGGGAATGAGCAGTTCTTC. The encoded protein is CASSYELLAGGGNEQFF.

This clonotype showed up many times. This sequence joins TRBV7-8 and TRBJ2-5; no firm D call. This CDR3 is 14 amino acids long. The germline V gene has CDR1 SGHVS and CDR2 FQNEAQ. V shed 0 bases and J shed 5 bases, with 10 bases lying between them. CDR3 loop: CASSLASGSETQYF. In nucleotides, the CDR3 is TGTGCCAGCAGCTTAGCTTCCGGGTCCGAGACCCAGTACTTC.

By proportion, this clonotype is medium-sized. The chain carries TRBV5-1 and TRBJ2-7; 8 nucleotides line up with TRBD1. The V and J ends lost 4 bases and 2 bases, in that order; junction bases with no gene match: 11. Germline loops: CDR1 SGHRS, CDR2 YFSETQ. The CDR3 covers 16 residues. The CDR3 spells CASSRDRQGITYEQYF. The CDR3 DNA is TGCGCCAGCAGCCGAGATAGACAGGGGATAACCTACGAGCAGTACTTC.

The chain employs TRBV7-3 and TRBJ2-3; D uncertain. Judging by the DNA end, TRBJ2-7 fits better; the J call may be wrong. This CDR3 is built from 13 residues. Germline loops: CDR1 SGHTA, CDR2 FQGTGA. The CDR3 coding sequence is TGTGCCAGGGGCCTAGACGCCACAGATACGCAGTACTTC. It translates to CARGLDATDTQYF.

This clonotype is judged medium-sized. V is TRBV6-5 and J is TRBJ2-1; TRBD1 might be the D (6 bases). The CDR3 is made up of 17 amino acids. Per germline, CDR1 MNHEY and CDR2 SVGAGI. Trimming took off 2 bases at V and 6 bases at J, with 20 bases between the two ends. CDR3 sequence (DNA): TGTGCCAGCAGTTACCGCAGGGGTATGGGGCTTCCCAATGAGCAGTTCTTC. Encoded protein: CASSYRRGMGLPNEQFF.

This clonotype showed up just a few times. One junction end does not reproduce the germline sequence, and a read error may be involved. This rearrangement joins TRBV7-7 to TRBJ2-5, with D unresolved. From germline, CDR1 is SSHAT and CDR2 FNYEAQ (reference sequence). This CDR3 has 13 amino acids. The CDR3 reads CASSLGWEETQYF. Written as DNA, the CDR3 is TGTGCTAGCAGCTTAGGTTGGGAAGAGACCCAGTACTTC.

The CDR3 DNA sequence: TGCAGTGCTAAAATAGCGGGAGTGGAGACCCAGTACTTC. Translating gives CSAKIAGVETQYF. The J gene is TRBJ2-5, the V gene TRBV20-1, with 9 positions matching TRBD2. The CDR3 totals 13 residues. Germline-derived CDR1 and CDR2 are DFQATT and SNEGSKA (reference sequence). With 4 bases clipped from V and 5 bases from J, the junction kept 5 bases outside the gene matches.

This rearrangement joins TRBV7-8 to TRBJ1-5; possibly TRBD1 for D (5 bases). Germline CDR1 SGHVS, CDR2 FQNEAQ. CDR3 length: 16 residues. V gave up 5 bases and J gave up 2 bases, with 16 bases separating them. CDR3 coding DNA: TGTGCCAGCAGCGTACGAGGGTTAGGGGGCAATCAGCCCCAGCATTTT. It codes for CASSVRGLGGNQPQHF.

This clonotype was observed many times. V is TRBV7-2 and J is TRBJ2-1; tentatively, D is TRBD1 (6 bases). Trimming took 4 bases from V and 8 from J, leaving 18 bases between them. The CDR3 spans 15 residues. The germline gives CDR1 SGHTA, CDR2 FQGNSA. CDR3 DNA: TGTGCCAGCAGCTCTCACGCCAACAGGGCCGATGAGCAGTTCTTC. Translated: CASSSHANRADEQFF.

The gene calls are TRBV7-2 and TRBJ2-4, with D perhaps given as TRBD1 or TRBD2 (6 bases each). With 6 bases removed from V and 8 bases from J, the gap between germline ends came to 23 bases. The CDR3 totals 16 residues. Per the germline V gene, CDR1 is SGHTA and CDR2 is FQGNSA. The CDR3 sequence is CASRVGAGRIKDIQYF. CDR3 nucleotide sequence: TGTGCCAGCAGGGTGGGGGCGGGACGTATTAAAGACATTCAGTACTTC.

V and J are TRBV7-6 and TRBJ2-5; D is unresolved. Germline assignment: CDR1 SGHVS and CDR2 FNYEAQ. This CDR3 contains 10 residues. V was pared by 6 bases and J by 3 bases, with 2 bases between. The CDR3 bases are TGTGCCAGCAGAAAAGAGACCCAGTACTTC. This sequence encodes CASRKETQYF.

This clonotype was observed many times. The rearrangement joins TRBV6-5 to TRBJ1-5; tentatively, D is TRBD1 (6 bases). This CDR3 comprises 14 residues. V was cut by 5 bases and J by 4 bases, with 12 bases left in between. The germline gives CDR1 MNHEY, CDR2 SVGAGI. The CDR3 DNA reads as TGTGCCAGCAGTACGGGGGACACGAATCAGCCCCAGCATTTT. Translating gives CASSTGDTNQPQHF.

This clonotype was seen more than once but under ten times. The CDR3 DNA follows: TGTGCCAGCAGCACTAGCGGGAGAAACGAGCAGTACTTC. Its protein is CASSTSGRNEQYF. The V call is TRBV12-3 or TRBV12-4, the J call TRBJ2-7; 11 bases align to TRBD2. V trimming: 6 bases; J trimming: 5 bases; junction bases outside the gene matches: 3. The CDR3 runs to 13 residues.